These 21 T cell receptor beta chains originate from one sample sequenced in a study of CD8 T cells in Susac syndrome. Random hexamers were used to reverse transcribe roughly 0.45 to 1 ug of RNA. TCRdb recomputed calls from the immunoSEQ multiplex PCR reads with MiXCR, one row per CDR3 protein. The sample holds about 150,000 distinct CDR3 sequences, 95% to 97% seen once. Sequencing input: CD4+ T cells from PBMCs. The source of these receptors is a human donor with Susac syndrome.

The genes are TRBV5-4 and TRBJ2-2, with 14 bases fitting TRBD2. Germline V gene sequence: CDR1 SGHNT, CDR2 YYREEE (reference sequence). CDR3 length: 18 residues. V gave up 3 bases and J gave up 3 bases; unmatched junction bases: 7. CDR3 region: CASSSGTSGGRDTGELFF. CDR3 in DNA: TGTGCCAGCAGCTCGGGGACTAGCGGGGGTAGGGACACCGGGGAGCTGTTTTTT.

This clonotype has a single count. This chain uses TRBV6-2 or TRBV6-3 with TRBJ2-7; TRBD2 agrees at 7 bases. There are 14 residues in the CDR3. CDR1 is MNHEY, CDR2 SVGEGT, per germline. J lost 2 bases, V lost 5 bases, and 6 bases had no gene match. CDR3 amino acids: CASSGSGTTYEQYF. DNA of the CDR3: TGTGCCAGCAGTGGAAGCGGGACTACCTACGAGCAGTACTTC.

The gene calls are TRBV15 and TRBJ2-2; D call uncertain. The V end was cut by 4 bases, the J end by 0 bases, with 12 bases between. This CDR3 is built from 16 residues. Germline CDR1 and CDR2: LNHNV and YYDKDF (reference sequence). In DNA, the CDR3 is TGTGCCACCAGCATGGCCCTCCTGGCGAACACCGGGGAGCTGTTTTTT. Its protein product is CATSMALLANTGELFF. Full variable domain (outside the CDR3, taken from reference TRBV15 and TRBJ2-2): DAMVIQNPRYQVTQFGKPVTLSCSQTLNHNVMYWYQQKSSQAPKLLFHYYDKDFNNEADTPDNFQSRRPNTSFCFLDIRSPGLGDTAMYLCATSMALLANTGELFFGEGSRLTVL.

V is TRBV20-1 and J is TRBJ1-2; D is uncertain. Trimming shortened V by 6 bases and J by 6 bases, and 20 bases separated the two germline ends. The germline CDR1 and CDR2 sequences are DFQATT and SNEGSKA (reference sequence). This CDR3 has 14 amino acids. CDR3 residues: CSATAGRPIDGYTF. The CDR3 coding sequence is TGCAGTGCCACCGCGGGCAGACCTATCGATGGCTACACCTTC.

J is TRBJ2-7 and V is TRBV29-1; 9 bases match TRBD1. The CDR3 length is 13 residues. Trimming removed 6 bases from V and 2 bases from J; junction bases left unmatched: 5. Germline V gene sequence: CDR1 SQVTM, CDR2 ANQGSEA. The CDR3 sequence: CSVSQGAAYEQYF. CDR3 sequence (DNA): TGCAGCGTCTCACAGGGGGCGGCCTACGAGCAGTACTTC.

The V call is TRBV3-1, the J call TRBJ2-1; D is unresolved. The V and J ends lost 0 bases and 8 bases respectively, with 14 bases between them. This CDR3 comprises 15 residues. In germline, CDR1 is LGHDT, CDR2 YNNKEL (reference sequence). CDR3 sequence reads: CASSQDRAARDEQFF. CDR3 nucleotide sequence: TGTGCCAGCAGCCAAGATCGGGCAGCTAGGGATGAGCAGTTCTTC.

The sample holds a few counts of this clonotype. The rearrangement uses TRBV28 and TRBJ2-7, with D unresolved. The V and J ends lost 3 bases and 2 bases respectively, with 8 bases between them. The germline V gene has CDR1 MDHEN and CDR2 SYDVKM. CDR3 length: 13 residues. CDR3 DNA: TGTGCCAGCAGTTTGGGCAGGACCTACGAGCAGTACTTC. Translating gives CASSLGRTYEQYF. Supplemented by reference TRBV28 and TRBJ2-7, the full variable domain reads DVKVTQSSRYLVKRTGEKVFLECVQDMDHENMFWYRQDPGLGLRLIYFSYDVKMKEKGDIPEGYSVSREKKERFSLILESASTNQTSMYLCASSLGRTYEQYFGPGTRLTVT.

V gene TRBV30 combines with J gene TRBJ1-2, with a tentative D call TRBD1 (6 bases). The CDR3 spans 13 residues. Trimming left V 2 bases short and J 2 bases short, with 9 bases between. The germline gives CDR1 GTSNPN, CDR2 SVGIG (reference sequence). The CDR3 region has the DNA TGTGCCTGGAGTACAGGGTCCAACTATGGCTACACCTTC. Protein: CAWSTGSNYGYTF.

V usage is TRBV27 and J usage is TRBJ1-5; D is unresolved. The CDR3 extends over 13 amino acids. Trimming stripped 3 bases from V and 3 bases from J, with 6 bases between. The germline V gene encodes CDR1 MNHEY and CDR2 SMNVEV (reference sequence). The CDR3 sequence: CASSFADNQPQHF. The CDR3 region has the DNA TGTGCCAGCAGTTTTGCCGACAATCAGCCCCAGCATTTT.

This clonotype was picked up one time. The chain joins TRBV3-1 to TRBJ1-1; maybe TRBD1 (5 bases). Trimming left V 6 bases short and J 2 bases short, with 13 bases between. The CDR3 runs 14 residues. Per germline, CDR1 LGHDT and CDR2 YNNKEL (reference sequence). CDR3 protein: CASRPGRDNTEAFF. CDR3 sequence (DNA): TGTGCCAGCAGACCGGGACGGGACAACACTGAAGCTTTCTTT.

J is TRBJ1-6 and V is TRBV7-9, with D perhaps TRBD1 (6 bases). Per germline, CDR1 SEHNR and CDR2 FQNEAQ (reference sequence). With 5 bases removed from V and 3 bases from J, the gap between germline ends came to 8 bases. The CDR3 is 14 amino acids. The CDR3 bases are TGTGCCAGCAGCGGACAGATCTATAATTCACCCCTCCACTTT. This codes for CASSGQIYNSPLHF.

This clonotype was seen a single time. CDR3 sequence (DNA): TGTGCCAGCAGCGCGCGGAGCTCTGGGGCCAACGTCCTGACTTTC. As protein: CASSARSSGANVLTF. The J gene is TRBJ2-6, the V gene TRBV9, with unresolved D. The germline gives CDR1 SGDLS, CDR2 YYNGEE. CDR3 length equals 15 residues. The V gene lost 3 bases and the J gene lost 0 bases, with 7 bases spanning the gap. Looking up the rest from reference TRBV9 and TRBJ2-6 gives the full variable domain: DSGVTQTPKHLITATGQRVTLRCSPRSGDLSVYWYQQSLDQGLQFLIQYYNGEERAKGNILERFSAQQFPDLHSELNLSSLELGDSALYFCASSARSSGANVLTFGAGSRLTVL.

This clonotype showed up just once. The chain couples TRBV19 to TRBJ2-1, with 8 bases aligning to TRBD1. V lost 5 bases and J lost 3; bases outside the gene matches: 3. This CDR3 is built from 14 residues. From germline, CDR1 is LNHDA and CDR2 SQIVND (reference sequence). The CDR3 loop is CASSGQGVYNEQFF. CDR3 sequence (DNA): TGTGCCAGTAGTGGACAGGGAGTCTACAATGAGCAGTTCTTC.

V and J are TRBV4-2 and TRBJ2-2; D uncertain. The CDR3 is 13 amino acids. Germline CDR1 LGHNA, CDR2 YNFKEQ. Trimming cost V 0 bases and J 5 bases, with 4 bases left between them. Written as DNA, the CDR3 is TGTGCCAGCAGCCAAGATTTGACCGGGGAGCTGTTTTTT. This codes for CASSQDLTGELFF.

The rearrangement joins TRBV29-1 to TRBJ2-2; 7 bases are a match to TRBD1. The CDR3 has 15 amino acids. Germline CDR1 reads SQVTM; CDR2 reads ANQGSEA. J gave up 4 bases and V 6 bases, and 11 bases lay outside the gene matches. This CDR3 is CSVRGTAATTGELFF. CDR3 nucleotides: TGCAGCGTGCGAGGGACAGCCGCTACCACCGGGGAGCTGTTTTTT.

V gene TRBV7-2 combines with J gene TRBJ2-7; D might be TRBD1 (6 bases). Per the germline V gene, CDR1 is SGHTA and CDR2 is FQGNSA. The CDR3 spans 16 residues. Trimming took off 0 bases at V and 7 bases at J, with 19 bases between the two ends. The CDR3 region has the DNA TGTGCCAGCAGCTTAGCCCTAGGGGGAGTCCTAAAGGAGCAGTACTTC. Amino acids: CASSLALGGVLKEQYF.

J is TRBJ2-6 and V is TRBV28; D gene ambiguous. V was shortened by 4 bases and J by 2 bases, with 9 bases between the two germline ends. From germline, CDR1 is MDHEN and CDR2 SYDVKM. CDR3 length: 15 residues. CDR3 sequence (DNA): TGTGCCAGCAGTTCCCCTAACCCTGGGGCCAACGTCCTGACTTTC. Its protein is CASSSPNPGANVLTF.

The sample holds one count of this clonotype. This chain joins TRBV20-1 and TRBJ1-1; D is ambiguous. Trimming shortened V by 6 bases and J by 4 bases, and 15 bases separated the two germline ends. The CDR3 runs 13 residues. Germline loops: CDR1 DFQATT, CDR2 SNEGSKA (reference sequence). For the CDR3, the DNA is TGCAGTGCCCCAATATCTGGCGGCACTGAAGCTTTCTTT. Its protein product is CSAPISGGTEAFF.

The chain combines TRBV30 with TRBJ2-7; 11 nucleotides agree with TRBD1. V was clipped by 5 bases and J by 4 bases; unmatched bases: 7. This CDR3 has 14 amino acids. Germline lookup yields CDR1 GTSNPN and CDR2 SVGIG (reference sequence). The DNA of the CDR3 is TGTGCCTGGGGTCCGGACAGGGGGCGATACGAGCAGTACTTC. It codes for CAWGPDRGRYEQYF. The entire variable domain, with the rest obtained from reference TRBV30 and TRBJ2-7, is as follows: SQTIHQWPATLVQPVGSPLSLECTVEGTSNPNLYWYRQAAGRGLQLLFYSVGIGQISSEVPQNLSASRPQDRQFILSSKKLLLSDSGFYLCAWGPDRGRYEQYFGPGTRLTVT.

The V gene is TRBV24-1, the J gene TRBJ1-2; D is possibly TRBD1 (5 bases). Germline-derived CDR1 and CDR2 are KGHDR and SFDVKD. The V end was cut by 4 bases, the J end by 5 bases, with 13 bases between. CDR3 size: 14 residues. CDR3 loop: CATSDQRTPYGYTF. CDR3 nucleotides: TGTGCCACCAGTGACCAGAGGACACCTTATGGCTACACCTTC.

The V gene is TRBV6-2 or TRBV6-3, the J gene TRBJ2-4; D is unresolved. Trimming stripped 6 bases from V and 0 bases from J, with 15 bases between. The V gene's germline CDR1 is MNHEY and CDR2 SVGEGT. The CDR3 runs to 16 residues. The CDR3 here is CASSFRGVVAKNIQYF. DNA for the CDR3: TGTGCCAGCAGCTTCCGAGGAGTCGTAGCCAAAAACATTCAGTACTTC.